The next 19 T cell receptor beta chains were all read from a single sample in a study of blood T cell repertoires in COVID-19. The data were produced by immunoSEQ multiplex PCR, yet TCRdb's version contains in-frame clones alone and is incomplete. The data contain roughly 110,000 clones, about 88% of them seen just once; the ten biggest clones take up 8.4%. The source material was peripheral blood. Every receptor here comes from a woman in her 70s who had recovered from COVID-19.

The V gene is TRBV30, the J gene TRBJ1-3; D call uncertain. The V gene's germline CDR1 is GTSNPN and CDR2 SVGIG (reference sequence). The V and J ends lost 5 bases and 2 bases respectively, with 10 bases between them. The CDR3 loop spans 13 amino acids. CDR3 region: CAWGRDPGNTIYF. CDR3 DNA: TGTGCCTGGGGCCGGGATCCTGGAAACACCATATATTTT.

V is TRBV7-8 and J is TRBJ1-1, with TRBD1 as a possible D gene (5 bases). The CDR3 spans 14 residues. V gave up 0 bases and J gave up 3 bases, with 8 bases separating them. Germline CDR1 reads SGHVS; CDR2 reads FQNEAQ. Written as DNA, the CDR3 is TGTGCCAGCAGCTTAGCGCAGGGATACACTGAAGCTTTCTTT. Its translation is CASSLAQGYTEAFF.

The chain is built from TRBV28 and TRBJ2-7; a weak D match, TRBD2 (5 bases). The germline V gene encodes CDR1 MDHEN and CDR2 SYDVKM. This CDR3 comprises 13 residues. V was clipped by 2 bases and J by 7 bases, with 12 bases between them. The CDR3 DNA reads TGTGCCAGCAGTTTAAGAAGCCGGGGAGAGCAGTACTTC. Its protein product is CASSLRSRGEQYF.

The V gene is TRBV27, the J gene TRBJ2-1, with 14 bases matching TRBD2. Trimming at V came to 7 bases and at J to 7 bases, leaving 6 bases not matched to a gene. CDR1 is MNHEY, CDR2 SMNVEV, per germline (reference sequence). The CDR3 has 15 residues. DNA of the CDR3: TGTGCCAGCACCCTGGGACTAGCGGGAGTAAATGAGCAGTTCTTC. Residues: CASTLGLAGVNEQFF.

V usage is TRBV6-5 and J usage is TRBJ1-1, with D perhaps TRBD1 (5 bases). Trimming left V 6 bases short and J 5 bases short, with 10 bases between. The germline V gene has CDR1 MNHEY and CDR2 SVGAGI. The CDR3 sequence is 12 residues long. The DNA of the CDR3 is TGTGCCAGCAGCTTCCGGGGGACTGAAGCTTTCTTT. It yields the protein CASSFRGTEAFF.

This rearrangement joins TRBV7-8 to TRBJ2-5; possibly TRBD2 for D (5 bases). The length of the CDR3 is 18 residues. Germline loops: CDR1 SGHVS, CDR2 FQNEAQ. The ends were cut back, 7 bases at V and 1 base at J, with 25 bases in the middle. The CDR3 bases are TGTGCCAGCACCAAAGGGAGACTCCTCTGGACCAGCCAAGAGACCCAGTACTTC. This codes for CASTKGRLLWTSQETQYF.

The V call is TRBV6-5, the J call TRBJ1-5; weak D call: TRBD1 (6 bases). The CDR3 is 15 residues long. The germline CDR1 and CDR2 sequences are MNHEY and SVGAGI. V was cut by 8 bases and J by 1 base, with 15 bases left in between. CDR3 region: CASSFLQGSNQPQHF. In DNA, the CDR3 is TGTGCCAGCTCCTTCCTTCAGGGGAGCAATCAGCCCCAGCATTTT.

The chain recombines TRBV2 with TRBJ1-6; D not certain. From germline, CDR1 is SNHLY and CDR2 FYNNEI. The CDR3 covers 12 residues. The germline V and J ends were trimmed by 2 bases and 9 bases, with 5 bases remaining between them. The CDR3 region is CASSELFSPLHF. CDR3 bases: TGTGCCAGCAGTGAACTATTTTCACCCCTCCACTTT.

The chain employs TRBV6-5 and TRBJ2-7; D remains unclear. CDR1 is MNHEY and CDR2 is SVGAGI in the germline V gene. CDR3 size: 11 residues. With 8 bases removed from V and 3 bases from J, the gap between germline ends came to 8 bases. The DNA of the CDR3 is TGTGCCAGCCTCCTTTTCTACGAGCAGTACTTC. This translates into CASLLFYEQYF.

This clone was recorded once. V is TRBV11-3 and J is TRBJ2-1; 7 bases match TRBD2. This CDR3 spans 16 amino acids. The V gene end was trimmed by 1 base and the J gene end by 3 bases; junction bases not matched to a gene: 6. The germline V gene has CDR1 SGHNT and CDR2 YENEEA. CDR3 sequence reads: CASSLVSREIYNEQFF. The DNA for the CDR3 is TGTGCCAGCAGCTTAGTGTCGCGGGAGATCTACAATGAGCAGTTCTTC.

J is TRBJ2-7 and V is TRBV6-5; 8 bases align to TRBD1. The CDR3 contains 15 residues. The V segment lost 4 bases and the J segment 1 base; nucleotides outside the gene matches: 6. Germline V gene lookup returns CDR1 MNHEY and CDR2 SVGAGI. CDR3 loop: CASSSPRTGSYEQYF. In DNA form, the CDR3 reads TGTGCCAGCAGTTCCCCTCGGACAGGGTCCTACGAGCAGTACTTC.

The rearrangement uses TRBV7-8 and TRBJ2-7; TRBD1 is a possible D gene (5 bases). Germline CDR1 and CDR2: SGHVS and FQNEAQ. This CDR3 spans 16 amino acids. V dropped 1 base and J dropped 2 bases, with 15 bases sitting between them. CDR3 DNA sequence: TGTGCCAGCAGCTTAGAGGGAAGGGGAATTCCCTACGAGCAGTACTTC. It encodes CASSLEGRGIPYEQYF.

This chain uses TRBV3-1 (or the pseudogene TRBV3-2) with TRBJ1-3, with a weak D call TRBD1 (6 bases). The ends were cut back, 1 base at V and 0 bases at J, with 10 bases in the middle. Per germline, CDR1 LGHDT and CDR2 YNNKEL (reference sequence). This CDR3 contains 16 residues. This chain's CDR3 is CASSQGGHHSGNTIYF. The CDR3 nucleotides are TGTGCCAGCAGCCAAGGGGGACACCACTCTGGAAACACCATATATTTT.

J is TRBJ1-4 and V is TRBV30; 7 bases map to TRBD1. The ends lost 3 bases at V and 7 bases at J; junction bases unmatched: 5. The CDR3 is 13 amino acids. Looked up from germline, CDR1 is GTSNPN and CDR2 is SVGIG (reference sequence). CDR3 DNA sequence: TGTGCCTGGAGGCCTACAGGGGTTGAAAAACTGTTTTTT. The encoded protein is CAWRPTGVEKLFF.

Points on this clone: Germline is not matched at one junction end, which may reflect a read error. The rearrangement links TRBV5-1 to TRBJ1-2; D gene unclear. This CDR3 spans 12 amino acids. Germline assignment: CDR1 SGHRS and CDR2 YFSETQ. The CDR3 DNA sequence: TGCGCCACCAGCACGCCCCCCCAGGGCTACACCTTC. Its translation is CATSTPPQGYTF. Full variable domain (outside the CDR3, taken from reference TRBV5-1 and TRBJ1-2): KAGVTQTPRYLIKTRGQQVTLSCSPISGHRSVSWYQQTPGQGLQFLFEYFSETQRNKGNFPGRFSGRQFSNSRSEMNVSTLELGDSALYLCATSTPPQGYTFGSGTRLTVV.

This chain uses TRBV5-4 with TRBJ2-3; 11 nucleotides line up with TRBD2. The V segment lost 4 bases and the J segment 3 bases; nucleotides outside the gene matches: 4. The V gene's germline CDR1 is SGHNT and CDR2 YYREEE (reference sequence). This CDR3 is built from 15 residues. CDR3 sequence reads: CASSLRTSGTDTQYF. For the CDR3, the DNA is TGTGCCAGCAGCCTCCGGACTAGCGGGACAGATACGCAGTATTTT.

V and J are TRBV19 and TRBJ1-5, with unresolved D. The CDR3 extends over 13 amino acids. Germline CDR1 reads LNHDA; CDR2 reads SQIVND (reference sequence). Trimming removed 2 bases from V and 7 bases from J, with 9 bases in between. As DNA, the CDR3 is TGTGCCAGTAGTATACGGGTTATGCAGCCCCAGCATTTT. As protein: CASSIRVMQPQHF.

This chain connects TRBV9 to TRBJ1-2, with 10 bases fitting TRBD1. The CDR3 is 19 amino acids. V lost 1 base, J lost 2 bases, and 14 bases stayed unmatched. From germline, CDR1 is SGDLS and CDR2 YYNGEE. The CDR3 is CASSVNVKEWDRGNYGYTF. Here the CDR3 DNA reads TGTGCCAGCAGCGTAAATGTGAAGGAATGGGACAGGGGCAACTATGGCTACACCTTC.

This clone came up once. The chain employs TRBV7-8 and TRBJ2-5; 8 bases fit TRBD2. The CDR3 runs 15 residues. Trimming removed 5 bases from V and 4 bases from J; junction bases left unmatched: 9. In germline, CDR1 is SGHVS, CDR2 FQNEAQ. CDR3 amino acids: CASSTGGALRETQYF. The DNA of the CDR3 is TGTGCCAGCAGCACCGGGGGGGCGCTTCGAGAGACCCAGTACTTC.